These T cell receptor beta chains were read from a single sample in a study of OX40 agonist ivuxolimab in advanced cancers. The data were produced by immunoSEQ multiplex PCR, yet TCRdb's version contains in-frame clones alone and is incomplete. The sample yields approximately 74,000 clones, 91% seen once. The material was CD4+ or CD8+ T cells sorted from blood, obtained in a trial of the OX40 agonist ivuxolimab. Receptors were obtained from an adult with an advanced solid tumor such as melanoma, head and neck, liver or kidney cancer. Each CDR3 is given with its conserved first and last residue. D genes are given only for firm matches. The size entry is marked missing in some rows and otherwise reads once, few, many or a size class.

>TRBV28|-|TRBJ2-1|-
TGTGCCAGCACCTCCACGGGAAGCTCCTACAATGAGCAGTTCTTC
CASTSTGSSYNEQFF
>TRBV7-3|-|TRBJ2-3|once
TGTGCCAGCAGCTCTAACCCGTGGGATACGCAGTATTTT
CASSSNPWDTQYF
>TRBV7-9|TRBD2|TRBJ2-6|-
TGTGCCAGCAGCCCGCGGAGCGGGAGGGCCCTCGGGGCCAACGTCCTGACTTTC
CASSPRSGRALGANVLTF
>TRBV14|TRBD1|TRBJ1-1|-
TGTGCCAGCAGCCAAGATATTTGGGCAGGGGGCACTGAAGCTTTCTTT
CASSQDIWAGGTEAFF
>TRBV27|TRBD2|TRBJ2-7|-
TGTGCCAGCAGTTCTCCCGGGACTAGCGGGAGCTACGAGCAGTACTTC
CASSSPGTSGSYEQYF
>TRBV5-4|-|TRBJ2-5|-
TGTGCCAGCAGCGCCGGGGGCGGGGGATACCAAGAGACCCAGTACTTC
CASSAGGGGYQETQYF
>TRBV6-6|-|TRBJ2-5|-
TGTGCCAGCAGTTACCGAACAGGGATACAAGAGACCCAGTACTTC
CASSYRTGIQETQYF
>TRBV29-1|-|TRBJ1-3|-
TGCAGCGTTGGAGTGAGCTCTGGAAACACCATATATTTT
CSVGVSSGNTIYF
>TRBV25-1|-|TRBJ1-1|-
TGTGCCAGCAGTGAATTTGGGGGAGGCACTGAAGCTTTCTTT
CASSEFGGGTEAFF
>TRBV4-1|-|TRBJ1-2|few
TGCGCCAGCAGCCAAGGTGGAGGCTACACCTTC
CASSQGGGYTF
>TRBV9|-|TRBJ2-2|-
TGTGCCAGCAGCGTCTCTATCGGAGCGGCCGGGGAGCTGTTTTTT
CASSVSIGAAGELFF
>TRBV29-1|TRBD1|TRBJ2-2|-
TGCAGCGGGGGCGGGACAGGGGTCGGCACCGGGGAGCTGTTTTTT
CSGGGTGVGTGELFF
>TRBV9|TRBD2|TRBJ2-2|once
TGTGCCAGCAGCTTAACTAGCGGGAGGACGAACACCGGGGAGCTGTTTTTT
CASSLTSGRTNTGELFF
>TRBV28|TRBD1|TRBJ1-2|-
TGTGCCAGCAGTAGGACAGGACCCTTCTATGGCTACACCTTC
CASSRTGPFYGYTF
>TRBV5-1|TRBD1|TRBJ2-5|-
TGCGCCAGCAGCTTCTCCCAGGGGGCTCGGGAGACCCAGTACTTC
CASSFSQGARETQYF
>TRBV15|-|TRBJ2-1|-
TGTGCCACCAGCAGAGATCGAGCGCAAAATGAGCAGTTCTTC
CATSRDRAQNEQFF